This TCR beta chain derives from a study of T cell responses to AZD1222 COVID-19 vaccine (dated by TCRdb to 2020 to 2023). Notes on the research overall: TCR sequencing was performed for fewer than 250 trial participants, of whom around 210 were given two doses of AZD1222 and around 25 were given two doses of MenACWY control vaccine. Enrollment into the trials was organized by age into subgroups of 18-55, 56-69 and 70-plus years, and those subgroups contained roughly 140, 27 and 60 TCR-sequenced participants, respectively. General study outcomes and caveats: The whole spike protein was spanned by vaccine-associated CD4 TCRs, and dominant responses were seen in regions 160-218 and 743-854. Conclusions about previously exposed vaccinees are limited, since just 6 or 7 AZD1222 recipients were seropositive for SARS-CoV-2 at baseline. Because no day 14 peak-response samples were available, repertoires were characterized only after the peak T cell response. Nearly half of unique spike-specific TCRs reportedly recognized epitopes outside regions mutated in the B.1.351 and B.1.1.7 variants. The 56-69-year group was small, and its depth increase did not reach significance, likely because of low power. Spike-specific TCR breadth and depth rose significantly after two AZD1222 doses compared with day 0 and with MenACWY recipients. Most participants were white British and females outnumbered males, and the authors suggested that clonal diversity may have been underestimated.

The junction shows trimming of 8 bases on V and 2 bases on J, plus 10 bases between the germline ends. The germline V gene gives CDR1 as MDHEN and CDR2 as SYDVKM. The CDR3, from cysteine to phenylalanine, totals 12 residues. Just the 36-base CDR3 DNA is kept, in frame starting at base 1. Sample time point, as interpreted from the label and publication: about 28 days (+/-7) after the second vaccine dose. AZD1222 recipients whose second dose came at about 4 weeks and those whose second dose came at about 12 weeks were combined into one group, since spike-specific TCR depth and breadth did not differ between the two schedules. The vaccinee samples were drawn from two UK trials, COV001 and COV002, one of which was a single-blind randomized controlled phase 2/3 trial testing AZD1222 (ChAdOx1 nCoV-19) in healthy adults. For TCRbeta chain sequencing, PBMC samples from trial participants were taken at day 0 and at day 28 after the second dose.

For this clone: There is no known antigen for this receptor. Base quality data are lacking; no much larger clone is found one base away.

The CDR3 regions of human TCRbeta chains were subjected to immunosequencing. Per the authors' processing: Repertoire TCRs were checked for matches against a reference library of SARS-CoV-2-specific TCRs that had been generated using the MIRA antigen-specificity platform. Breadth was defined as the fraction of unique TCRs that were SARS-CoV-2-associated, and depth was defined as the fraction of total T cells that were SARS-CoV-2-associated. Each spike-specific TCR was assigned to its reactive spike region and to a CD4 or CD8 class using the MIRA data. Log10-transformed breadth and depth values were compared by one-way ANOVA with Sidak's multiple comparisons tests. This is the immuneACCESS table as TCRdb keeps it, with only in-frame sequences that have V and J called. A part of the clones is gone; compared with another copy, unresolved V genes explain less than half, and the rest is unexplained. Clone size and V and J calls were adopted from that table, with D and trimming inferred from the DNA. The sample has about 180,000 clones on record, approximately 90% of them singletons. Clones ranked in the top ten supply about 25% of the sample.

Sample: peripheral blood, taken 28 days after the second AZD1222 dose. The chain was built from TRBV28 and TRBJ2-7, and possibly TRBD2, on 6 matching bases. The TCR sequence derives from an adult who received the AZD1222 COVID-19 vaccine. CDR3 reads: CASSWGAYEQYF. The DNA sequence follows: TGTGCCAGCTCTTGGGGGGCCTACGAGCAGTACTTC.